This is a list of T cell receptor beta chains from one sample in a study of blood T cell repertoires in COVID-19. The assay was immunoSEQ multiplex PCR, and TCRdb's table has in-frame clones only and misses some. The table has 250,000 to 300,000 clones, over 65% seen once; the top ten hold 3.3%. Material for sequencing was peripheral blood. These receptors were taken from a woman older than 75 with acute or convalescent COVID-19. Both conserved end residues are part of each CDR3. The D gene is left open where the match is weak. Size values are once, few and many counts, or a class for expanded clones, and some rows have none.

d_gene	v_gene	abundance	j_gene	CDR3nt	CDR3aa
TRBD1	TRBV25-1	.	TRBJ2-7	TGTGCCAGCAGTAAAACAGGGGCTGGGTACGAGCAGTACTTC	CASSKTGAGYEQYF
.	TRBV10-3	.	TRBJ1-2	TGTGCCATCAGTGAGTCGGAGAAAGCGACTAACTATGGCTACACCTTC	CAISESEKATNYGYTF
.	TRBV7-9	.	TRBJ2-7	TGTGCCAGCAGCTTTGGGGCATGGGGGACAACCTACGAGCAGTACTTC	CASSFGAWGTTYEQYF
.	TRBV21-1	.	TRBJ2-3	TGTGCCAGCAGCAAAGTAAATGCTCCTTGGGGGGGGTCAGATACGCAGTATTTT	CASSKVNAPWGGSDTQYF
TRBD1	TRBV19	.	TRBJ2-5	TGTGCCAGTAGTCGACAGGGGGTGGAGACCCAGTACTTC	CASSRQGVETQYF
.	TRBV7-9	.	TRBJ1-2	TGTGCCAGCAGCTTAAGTGTGAGACAGAGCCTCTCTGGCTACACCTTC	CASSLSVRQSLSGYTF
TRBD1	TRBV18	.	TRBJ1-4	TGCGCCAGCTCACTCGGACAGGAGAATGAAAAACTGTTTTTT	CASSLGQENEKLFF
TRBD1	TRBV5-1	.	TRBJ1-1	TGCGCCAGCAGCTTGACAGGGGAGAACACTGAAGCTTTCTTT	CASSLTGENTEAFF
.	TRBV19	.	TRBJ1-4	TGTGCCAGTAGCTCGACAAAGGCCGGAACTAATGAAAAACTGTTTTTT	CASSSTKAGTNEKLFF
TRBD1	TRBV3-1/TRBV3-2	.	TRBJ1-6	TGTGCCAGCAATCCCGGGACAGCCTATAATTCACCCCTCCACTTT	CASNPGTAYNSPLHF
TRBD2	TRBV6-6	.	TRBJ2-4	TGTGCCAGCAGTCTGCCGACTAGCGGGAGGCGAACGACCTCCAAAAACATTCAGTACTTC	CASSLPTSGRRTTSKNIQYF
TRBD1	TRBV5-1	.	TRBJ2-1	TGCGCCAGCAGCCCGGGACAGGGGGCAGACCTACTCCCCCATGAGCAGTTCTTC	CASSPGQGADLLPHEQFF
.	TRBV12-3/TRBV12-4	.	TRBJ2-7	TGTGCCAGCAGTTTTTCCGGGGTCGGGGAGCAGTACTTC	CASSFSGVGEQYF
.	TRBV7-9	.	TRBJ2-2	TGTGCCAGCAGCCCTTCCGACAGGCAGAACACCGGGGAGCTGTTTTTT	CASSPSDRQNTGELFF
TRBD1	TRBV10-2	.	TRBJ2-3	TGCGCCAGCAAACCGGGACAGGGGTGGGATACGCAGTATTTT	CASKPGQGWDTQYF
TRBD2	TRBV15	many	TRBJ2-3	TGTGCCACCAGCAGAGATTTTGGACTAGCGGGAGGTAGAGATACGCAGTATTTT	CATSRDFGLAGGRDTQYF
.	TRBV5-6	.	TRBJ2-1	TGTGCCAGCAGCTTGGCGGGAGTCTCCTACAATGAGCAGTTCTTC	CASSLAGVSYNEQFF
.	TRBV29-1	.	TRBJ1-2	TGCAGCGTCGATACAGTGAACTATGGCTACACCTTC	CSVDTVNYGYTF
TRBD1	TRBV19	few	TRBJ1-4	TGTGCCAGCCAGTACAGGGGACGGGAAAAACTGTTTTTT	CASQYRGREKLFF
.	TRBV5-1	.	TRBJ2-7	TGCGCCAGCAGCCTCACGGAGGGATACCACGAGCAGTACTTC	CASSLTEGYHEQYF
.	TRBV19	.	TRBJ1-5	TGTGCCAGTAGTATCCCCCAGAATAGCAATCAGCCCCAGCATTTT	CASSIPQNSNQPQHF
.	TRBV15	.	TRBJ1-6	TGTGCCACCAGCAGGAACAGACAAGCTGACGGCAATTCACCCCTCCACTTT	CATSRNRQADGNSPLHF
.	TRBV7-9	.	TRBJ1-2	TGTGCCAGCAGCTTTTCAACCGGGGTGGGAAACTATGGCTACACCTTC	CASSFSTGVGNYGYTF
.	TRBV12-3/TRBV12-4	once	TRBJ1-1	TGTGCCAGCAGTTTATATTCTGAAGCTTTCTTT	CASSLYSEAFF
TRBD2	TRBV6-6	.	TRBJ2-1	TGTGCCAGCAGCCCCGAGGGACTAGCGGGGGGACCCAGCTCCTACAATGAGCAGTTCTTC	CASSPEGLAGGPSSYNEQFF
.	TRBV20-1	.	TRBJ2-1	TGCAGTGCCTTAAATAATGAGCAGTTCTTC	CSALNNEQFF
.	TRBV9	few	TRBJ1-1	TGTGCCAGCAGCGTAATGGCGGGTAGTGAAGCTTTCTTT	CASSVMAGSEAFF
.	TRBV7-9	.	TRBJ2-1	TGTGCCAGCAGCTTAGTAGTAGGGGTGAGTGAGCAGTTCTTC	CASSLVVGVSEQFF
.	TRBV10-1	.	TRBJ2-4	TGCGCCAGCAGTGGCCGGGGATCGACCAAAAACATTCAGTACTTC	CASSGRGSTKNIQYF
.	TRBV5-4	.	TRBJ2-7	TGTGCCAGCAGCAGAGGGAGGGAGCAGTACTTC	CASSRGREQYF
TRBD1	TRBV9	.	TRBJ1-2	TGTGCCAGCAGCGTAGGCCGGGACAGGTTTGGCTACACCTTC	CASSVGRDRFGYTF
TRBD1	TRBV10-3	.	TRBJ2-3	TGTGCCATCAGGACGACAGGGGGCGCAGATACGCAGTATTTT	CAIRTTGGADTQYF
.	TRBV14	.	TRBJ2-3	TGTGCCAGCAGCCTGCAGGCCGGGGTTGGTACGCAGTATTTT	CASSLQAGVGTQYF
TRBD2	TRBV3-1/TRBV3-2	.	TRBJ2-7	TGTGCCAGCACCCCTGCCCAGCGGGGGTCCTACGAGCAGTACTTC	CASTPAQRGSYEQYF